This is a list of T cell receptor beta chains from one sample in a study of blood T cell repertoires in COVID-19. Assay used: immunoSEQ multiplex PCR; TCRdb lists only in-frame clones, some missing. There are tens of thousands of clones in the sample; roughly 84% occur only once, and 3.2% lies in the top ten. The sequencing sample was made of peripheral blood. Every receptor here comes from a man between 40 and 49 years old with acute or convalescent COVID-19. Each CDR3 is given with its conserved first and last residue. The D gene is left open where the match is weak. Only part of the rows carry a size: once, few, many, or a class if the clone is expanded.

J,D,V,size,CDR3,DNA
TRBJ1-4,TRBD1,TRBV9,-,CASSATGGGFEKLFF,TGTGCCAGCAGCGCGACAGGGGGCGGTTTTGAAAAACTGTTTTTT
TRBJ2-1,TRBD2,TRBV2,-,CASIGTSAYNEQFF,TGTGCCAGCATCGGGACTAGCGCCTACAATGAGCAGTTCTTC
TRBJ2-5,TRBD1,TRBV18,few,CASSPVRSGGTPGETQYF,TGTGCCAGCTCACCGGTCAGGTCAGGGGGCACACCCGGGGAGACCCAGTACTTC
TRBJ1-5,TRBD1,TRBV30,once,CAWSGRTGGVRSNQPQHF,TGTGCCTGGAGTGGCCGGACAGGGGGGGTGAGAAGCAATCAGCCCCAGCATTTT
TRBJ2-3,TRBD2,TRBV5-4,-,CASSPGLSTDTQYF,TGTGCCAGCAGTCCGGGACTATCCACAGATACGCAGTATTTT
TRBJ1-3,-,TRBV7-2,-,CASRDSGGNTIYF,TGTGCCAGCAGAGATTCAGGGGGAAACACCATATATTTT
TRBJ1-4,-,TRBV6-5,-,CASSNTGATNEKLFF,TGTGCCAGCAGTAACACAGGAGCAACTAATGAAAAACTGTTTTTT
TRBJ2-7,TRBD2,TRBV15,-,CATSRGNREGEYEQYF,TGTGCCACCAGCAGAGGTAACCGGGAGGGGGAGTACGAGCAGTACTTC
TRBJ2-2,-,TRBV6-5,-,CASTLIRGTGELFF,TGTGCCAGCACCCTCATTCGAGGGACCGGGGAGCTGTTTTTT
TRBJ1-2,-,TRBV2,-,CASSREVDYGYTF,TGTGCCAGCAGCAGGGAGGTGGACTATGGCTACACCTTC
TRBJ1-3,-,TRBV6-5,once,CASARDTGNGNTIYF,TGTGCCAGCGCTAGGGACACCGGTAATGGAAACACCATATATTTT